This TCR beta chain was identified during a study of T cells after posttransplantation cyclophosphamide. Points from the study as a whole: After PTCy, TRB diversity resembled that of CNI/methotrexate controls. Blood and skin or GI T cell repertoires showed limited TRB overlap.

CDR3 length equals 16 residues. Trimming pared 2 bases from V and 2 bases from J, leaving 10 bases between. The V gene's germline CDR1 is MDHEN and CDR2 SYDVKM. Only in-frame clones appear in the TCRdb table, and some are missing; sequencing was by immunoSEQ multiplex PCR. Of about 53,000 clones listed, more than 70% are singletons. With respect to this clone: Its antigen remains unidentified.

The clonotype comes from a young man with a blood cancer, CMV-positive, and with a related stem cell donor. The V and J genes are TRBV28 and TRBJ2-6; weak D call: TRBD2 (6 bases). Sequenced: PBMCs. CDR3 amino acids: CASSLVVAAGANVLTF. CDR3 sequence (DNA): TGTGCCAGCAGTTTAGTGGTAGCGGCTGGGGCCAACGTCCTGACTTTC.